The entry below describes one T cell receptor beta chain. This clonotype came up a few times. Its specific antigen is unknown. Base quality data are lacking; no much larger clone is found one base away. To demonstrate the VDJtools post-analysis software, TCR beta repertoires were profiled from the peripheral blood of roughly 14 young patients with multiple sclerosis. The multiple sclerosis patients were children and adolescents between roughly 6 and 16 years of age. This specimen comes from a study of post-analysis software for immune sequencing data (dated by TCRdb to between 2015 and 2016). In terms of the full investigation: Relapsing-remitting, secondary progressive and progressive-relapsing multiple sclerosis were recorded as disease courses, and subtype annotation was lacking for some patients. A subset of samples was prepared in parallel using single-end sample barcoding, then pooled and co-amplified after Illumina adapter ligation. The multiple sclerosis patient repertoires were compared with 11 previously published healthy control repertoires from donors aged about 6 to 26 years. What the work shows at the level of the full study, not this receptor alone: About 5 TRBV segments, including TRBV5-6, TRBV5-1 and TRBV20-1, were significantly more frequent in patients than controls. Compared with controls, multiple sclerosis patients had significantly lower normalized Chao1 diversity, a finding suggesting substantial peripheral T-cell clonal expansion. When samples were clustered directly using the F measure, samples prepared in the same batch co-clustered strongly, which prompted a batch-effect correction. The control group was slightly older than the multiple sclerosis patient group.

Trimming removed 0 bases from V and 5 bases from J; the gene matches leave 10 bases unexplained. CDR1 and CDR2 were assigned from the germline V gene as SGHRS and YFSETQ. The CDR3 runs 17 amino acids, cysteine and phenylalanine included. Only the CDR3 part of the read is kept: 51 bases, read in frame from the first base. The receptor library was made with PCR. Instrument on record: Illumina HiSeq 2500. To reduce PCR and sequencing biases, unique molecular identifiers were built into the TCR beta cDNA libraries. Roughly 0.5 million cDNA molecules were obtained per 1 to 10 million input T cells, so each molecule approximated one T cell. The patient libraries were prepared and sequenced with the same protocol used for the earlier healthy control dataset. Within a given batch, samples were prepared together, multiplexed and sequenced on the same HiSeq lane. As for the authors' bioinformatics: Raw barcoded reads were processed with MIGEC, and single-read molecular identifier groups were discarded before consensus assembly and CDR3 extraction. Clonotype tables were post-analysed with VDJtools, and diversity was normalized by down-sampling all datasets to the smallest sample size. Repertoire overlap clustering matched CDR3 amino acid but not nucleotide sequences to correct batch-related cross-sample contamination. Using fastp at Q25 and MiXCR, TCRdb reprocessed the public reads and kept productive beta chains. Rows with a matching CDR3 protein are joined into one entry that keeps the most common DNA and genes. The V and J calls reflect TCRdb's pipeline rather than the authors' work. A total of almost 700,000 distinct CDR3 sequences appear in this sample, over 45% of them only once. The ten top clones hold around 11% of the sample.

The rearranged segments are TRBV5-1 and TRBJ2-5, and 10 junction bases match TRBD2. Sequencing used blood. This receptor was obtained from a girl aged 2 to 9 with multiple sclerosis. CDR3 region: CASSLADGAGGEETQYF. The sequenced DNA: TGCGCCAGCAGCTTGGCCGATGGAGCGGGAGGGGAGGAGACCCAGTACTTC.